This record concerns one T cell receptor beta chain sequence. Its cognate antigen is unknown. In nominal health when sampled, donors likely had unrecorded immune exposures nonetheless. The data were obtained in a study of cytomegalovirus exposure and HLA in healthy donors. General study points: A later analysis reportedly found fewer N-insertions in an Asian-associated ancestry cluster than the roughly 670-donor mean. Reports credit the classifier with highly specific, highly sensitive diagnosis of cytomegalovirus status.

V lost 3 bases and J 0 bases, leaving 17 bases between the germline ends. This CDR3 has 17 residues. The V gene's germline CDR1 is SGDLS and CDR2 YYNGEE. Use of 60 Vbeta and 13 Jbeta primers characterized the PCR. The protocol was immunoSEQ multiplex PCR, while the TCRdb copy is restricted to in-frame clones and leaves out a portion. The sample contains over 100,000 clones, 70% to 85% of which appear only once. This TCR derives from a young woman in good health and CMV-seropositive. What was sequenced was PBMCs. The chain joins TRBV9 to TRBJ2-3, with D maybe TRBD2 (6 bases). CDR3 residues: CASSGDGIGSSTDTQYF. CDR3 nucleotide sequence: TGTGCCAGCAGCGGAGATGGAATCGGGAGTAGCACAGATACGCAGTATTTT.